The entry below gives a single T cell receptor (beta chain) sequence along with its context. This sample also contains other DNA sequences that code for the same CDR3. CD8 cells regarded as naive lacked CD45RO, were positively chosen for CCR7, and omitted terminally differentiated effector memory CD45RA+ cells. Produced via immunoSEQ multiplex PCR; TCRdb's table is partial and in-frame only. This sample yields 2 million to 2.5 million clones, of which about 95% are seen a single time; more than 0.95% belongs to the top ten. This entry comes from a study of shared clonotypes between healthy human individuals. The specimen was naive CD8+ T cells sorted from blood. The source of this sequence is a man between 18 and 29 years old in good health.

The DNA for the CDR3 is TGTGCCAGCAGCTTAGCGGGGCGGGAGCAGTACTTC. Translation gives CASSLAGREQYF. The chain combines TRBV7-6 with TRBJ2-7, with TRBD1 as a possible D gene (5 bases). Per the germline V gene, CDR1 is SGHVS and CDR2 is FNYEAQ. The CDR3 consists of 12 residues. V was clipped by 0 bases and J by 7 bases, with 7 bases between them.